The sequence of this TCR beta chain was determined in a study of technical replicates of blood from a handful of donors. V lost 6 bases, J lost 1 base, and 11 bases stayed unmatched. CDR1 and CDR2 (germline): MGHDK, SYGVNS. The CDR3 runs to 16 residues. The repertoire was sequenced with immunoSEQ multiplex PCR; TCRdb's copy has only in-frame clones and lacks some. The data show approximately 75,000 clones, approximately 96% seen once. The TCR originated in a human donor in good health. The sample comprised T cells isolated from PBMCs. This rearrangement joins TRBV25-1 to TRBJ2-7, with 8 bases fitting TRBD2. CDR3 protein: CASRTKIAGRSYEQYF. The CDR3 DNA is TGTGCCAGCAGAACAAAGATAGCGGGGCGTTCCTACGAGCAGTACTTC.